Listed below are T cell receptor beta chains from one sample, sequenced in a study of blood T cell repertoires in COVID-19. Generated by immunoSEQ multiplex PCR, the TCRdb table keeps only in-frame clones and is missing some. The table includes more than 400,000 clones, approximately 90% detected once. The sample consisted of PBMCs or T cells enriched from blood (not recorded which). The receptor source for this set is a young woman who had recovered from COVID-19. Each CDR3 is given with its conserved first and last residue. The order of the fields is J gene, D gene, clone size, V gene, CDR3 length, CDR3 protein, CDR3 DNA. The D gene is left open where the match is weak. Clone size is given for some rows only: seen once, a few or many times, or a class if the clone is expanded.

J: TRBJ2-5; D: TRBD1; size: .; V: TRBV7-6; length: 13; CDR3: CASSLDREETQYF; DNA: TGTGCCAGCAGCCTGGACAGGGAAGAGACCCAGTACTTC
J: TRBJ2-5; D: .; size: .; V: TRBV6-5; length: 15; CDR3: CASSYQETGQETQYF; DNA: TGTGCCAGCAGTTACCAGGAGACAGGCCAAGAGACCCAGTACTTC
J: TRBJ1-4; D: .; size: .; V: TRBV30; length: 14; CDR3: CAWRGDFGNEKLFF; DNA: TGTGCCTGGAGAGGAGACTTCGGTAATGAAAAACTGTTTTTT
J: TRBJ2-1; D: TRBD1; size: .; V: TRBV18; length: 20; CDR3: CASSPRPGQGWSISYNEQFF; DNA: TGTGCCAGCTCACCTCGGCCGGGACAGGGGTGGAGTATCTCCTACAATGAGCAGTTCTTC
J: TRBJ2-2; D: TRBD1; size: .; V: TRBV30; length: 13; CDR3: CAWSPTGAGELFF; DNA: TGTGCCTGGAGTCCGACAGGGGCCGGGGAGCTGTTTTTT
J: TRBJ1-2; D: .; size: .; V: TRBV14; length: 13; CDR3: CASSQDRYYGYTF; DNA: TGTGCCAGCAGCCAAGACAGATACTATGGCTACACCTTC
J: TRBJ1-6; D: TRBD1; size: .; V: TRBV10-3; length: 16; CDR3: CAISESKDRAVSPLHF; DNA: TGTGCCATCAGTGAAAGTAAGGACAGGGCCGTTTCACCCCTCCACTTT
J: TRBJ1-1; D: .; size: .; V: TRBV6-5; length: 14; CDR3: CASRSGAMNTEAFF; DNA: TGTGCCAGCAGGTCCGGTGCGATGAACACTGAAGCTTTCTTT
J: TRBJ1-6; D: .; size: once; V: TRBV6-6; length: 15; CDR3: CASTTGDSYNSPLHF; DNA: TGTGCCAGCACCACAGGTGACTCCTATAATTCACCCCTCCACTTT
J: TRBJ1-6; D: TRBD1; size: .; V: TRBV5-1; length: 14; CDR3: CASSSGQRDSPLHF; DNA: TGCGCCAGCAGCTCGGGACAGAGAGATTCACCCCTCCACTTT